This T cell receptor (beta chain) was found in a study of shared clonotypes between healthy human individuals. About the research overall: Donors consisted of two women and a few men between 18 and 49.

Here immunoSEQ multiplex PCR was the method, and the copy in TCRdb shows in-frame clones only, minus some. The data show about 1.1 million clones, about four fifths seen once. Broader study findings: Non-shared clonotypes had lower generation probabilities than clonotypes shared by all four sorted-subset donors.

V gave up 11 bases and J gave up 5 bases, with 18 bases separating them. The CDR3 is 14 residues long. In germline, CDR1 is MDHEN, CDR2 SYDVKM. With regard to this clone: Its antigen is currently unknown.

Sequenced sample: memory CD4+ T cells from PBMCs. Regarding subset: CD45RA-negative fraction. This sequence originates from a man between 18 and 35 years old in good health. Some clones in this sample may be carry-over from other donors' samples. V is TRBV28 and J is TRBJ2-2; D possibly corresponds to TRBD2 (5 bases). DNA for the CDR3: TGTGCCTCCTTCGCCGGGGAGAGGACCGGGGAGCTGTTTTTT. It yields the protein CASFAGERTGELFF.